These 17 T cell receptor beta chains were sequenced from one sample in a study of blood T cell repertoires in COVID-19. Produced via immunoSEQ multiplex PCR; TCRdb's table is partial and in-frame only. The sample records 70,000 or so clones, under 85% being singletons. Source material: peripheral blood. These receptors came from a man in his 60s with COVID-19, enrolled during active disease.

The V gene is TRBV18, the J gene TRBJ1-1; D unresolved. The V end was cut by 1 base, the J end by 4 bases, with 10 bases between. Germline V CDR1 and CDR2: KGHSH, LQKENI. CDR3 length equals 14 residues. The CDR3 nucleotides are TGTGCCAGCTCACCACTATTACGAGGCACTGAAGCTTTCTTT. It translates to CASSPLLRGTEAFF.

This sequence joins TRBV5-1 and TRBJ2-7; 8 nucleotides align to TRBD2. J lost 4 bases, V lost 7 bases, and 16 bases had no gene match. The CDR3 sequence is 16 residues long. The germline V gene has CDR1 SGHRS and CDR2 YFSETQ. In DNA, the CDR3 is TGCGCCAGCGGTCGGGTTGAGGCGGGGGGCTTGTACGAGCAGTACTTC. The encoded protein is CASGRVEAGGLYEQYF.

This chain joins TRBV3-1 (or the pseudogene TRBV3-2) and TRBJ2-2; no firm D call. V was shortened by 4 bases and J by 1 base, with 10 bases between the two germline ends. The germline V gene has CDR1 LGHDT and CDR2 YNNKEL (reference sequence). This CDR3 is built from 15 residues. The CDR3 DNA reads TGTGCCAGCAGCCCCTTCCGCAGGAACACCGGGGAGCTGTTTTTT. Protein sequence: CASSPFRRNTGELFF.

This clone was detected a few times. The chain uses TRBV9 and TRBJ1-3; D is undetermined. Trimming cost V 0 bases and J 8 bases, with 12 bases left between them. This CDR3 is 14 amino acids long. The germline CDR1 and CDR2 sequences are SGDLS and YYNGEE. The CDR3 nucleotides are TGTGCCAGCAGCGTAGCTACAGCCGGCGACACCATATATTTT. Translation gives CASSVATAGDTIYF.

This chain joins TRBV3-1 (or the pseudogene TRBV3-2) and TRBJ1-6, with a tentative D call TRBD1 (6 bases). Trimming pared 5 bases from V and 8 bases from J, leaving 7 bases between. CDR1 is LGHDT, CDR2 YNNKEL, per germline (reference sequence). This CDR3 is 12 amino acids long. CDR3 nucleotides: TGTGCCAGCAGCTACAGGGATTCACCCCTCCACTTT. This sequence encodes CASSYRDSPLHF.

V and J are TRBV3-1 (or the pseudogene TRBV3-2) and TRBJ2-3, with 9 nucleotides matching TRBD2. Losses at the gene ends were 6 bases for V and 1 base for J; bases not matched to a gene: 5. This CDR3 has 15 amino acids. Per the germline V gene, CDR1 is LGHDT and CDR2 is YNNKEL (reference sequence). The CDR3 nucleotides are TGTGCCAGCAGATTAGCGGGAGCCGGCACAGATACGCAGTATTTT. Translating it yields CASRLAGAGTDTQYF.

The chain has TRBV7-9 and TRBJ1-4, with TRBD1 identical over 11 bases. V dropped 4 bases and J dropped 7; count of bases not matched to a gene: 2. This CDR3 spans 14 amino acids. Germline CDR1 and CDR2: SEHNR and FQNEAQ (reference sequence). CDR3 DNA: TGTGCCAGCAGCTGGACAGGGGGCAGTGAAAAACTGTTTTTT. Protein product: CASSWTGGSEKLFF.

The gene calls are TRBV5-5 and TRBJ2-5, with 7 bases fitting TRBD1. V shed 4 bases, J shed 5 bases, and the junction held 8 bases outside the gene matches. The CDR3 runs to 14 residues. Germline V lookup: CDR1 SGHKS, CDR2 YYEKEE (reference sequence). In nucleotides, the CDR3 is TGTGCCAGCAGCCCCGGGACAGCAGCCGAGACCCAGTACTTC. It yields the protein CASSPGTAAETQYF.

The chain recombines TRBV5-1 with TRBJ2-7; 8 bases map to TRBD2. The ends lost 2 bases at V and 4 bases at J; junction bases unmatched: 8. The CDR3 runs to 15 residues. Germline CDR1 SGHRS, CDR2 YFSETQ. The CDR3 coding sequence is TGCGCCAGCAGCTTCGATCCGGGGGGGCGATACGAGCAGTACTTC. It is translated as CASSFDPGGRYEQYF.

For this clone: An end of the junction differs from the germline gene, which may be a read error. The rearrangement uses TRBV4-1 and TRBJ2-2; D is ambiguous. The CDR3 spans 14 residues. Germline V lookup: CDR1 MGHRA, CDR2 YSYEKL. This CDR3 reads CASSQSLNSGELFF. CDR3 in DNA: TGCGCCAGCAGCCAAAGTCTCAACAGCGGGGAGCTGTTTTTT.

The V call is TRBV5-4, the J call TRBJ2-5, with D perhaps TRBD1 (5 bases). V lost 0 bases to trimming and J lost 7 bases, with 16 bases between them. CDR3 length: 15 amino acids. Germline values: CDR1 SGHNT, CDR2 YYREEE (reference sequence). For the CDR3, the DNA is TGTGCCAGCAGCTTGGAGGGGTATTCCGTAGGGACCCAGTACTTC. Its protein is CASSLEGYSVGTQYF.

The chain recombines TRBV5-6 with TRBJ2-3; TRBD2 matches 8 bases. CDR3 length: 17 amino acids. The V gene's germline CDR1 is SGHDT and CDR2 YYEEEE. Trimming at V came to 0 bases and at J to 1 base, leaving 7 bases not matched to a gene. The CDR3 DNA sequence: TGTGCCAGCAGCTTGGCGTGGGTAGCGGGGCGCACAGATACGCAGTATTTT. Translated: CASSLAWVAGRTDTQYF.

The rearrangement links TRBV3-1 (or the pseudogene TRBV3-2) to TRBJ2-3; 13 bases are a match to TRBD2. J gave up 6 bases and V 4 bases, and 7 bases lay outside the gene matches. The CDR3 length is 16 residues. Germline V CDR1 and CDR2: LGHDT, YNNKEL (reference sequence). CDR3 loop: CASSPRLAGGRDTQYF. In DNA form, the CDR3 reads TGTGCCAGCAGCCCTCGACTAGCGGGAGGCAGGGATACGCAGTATTTT.

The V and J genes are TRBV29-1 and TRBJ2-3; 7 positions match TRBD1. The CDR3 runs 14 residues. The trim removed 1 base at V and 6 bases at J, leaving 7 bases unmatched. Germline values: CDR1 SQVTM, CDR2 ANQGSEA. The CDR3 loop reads CSVEGGQGVDTQYF. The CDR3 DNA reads TGCAGCGTTGAAGGGGGGCAGGGGGTGGATACGCAGTATTTT.

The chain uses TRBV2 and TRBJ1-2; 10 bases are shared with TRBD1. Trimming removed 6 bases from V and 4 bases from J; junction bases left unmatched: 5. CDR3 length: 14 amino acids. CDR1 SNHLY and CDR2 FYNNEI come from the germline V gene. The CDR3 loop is CASRSRDRGYGYTF. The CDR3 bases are TGTGCCAGCAGGAGCCGGGACAGGGGCTATGGCTACACCTTC. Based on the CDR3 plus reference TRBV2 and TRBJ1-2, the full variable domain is EPEVTQTPSHQVTQMGQEVILRCVPISNHLYFYWYRQILGQKVEFLVSFYNNEISEKSEIFDDQFSVERPDGSNFTLKIRSTKLEDSAMYFCASRSRDRGYGYTFGSGTRLTVV.

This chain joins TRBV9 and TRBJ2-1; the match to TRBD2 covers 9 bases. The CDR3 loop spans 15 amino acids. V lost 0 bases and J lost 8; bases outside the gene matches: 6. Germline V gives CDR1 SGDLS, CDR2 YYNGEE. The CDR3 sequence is CASSVGPSGDYEQFF. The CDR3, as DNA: TGTGCCAGCAGCGTAGGTCCTAGCGGGGACTATGAGCAGTTCTTC.

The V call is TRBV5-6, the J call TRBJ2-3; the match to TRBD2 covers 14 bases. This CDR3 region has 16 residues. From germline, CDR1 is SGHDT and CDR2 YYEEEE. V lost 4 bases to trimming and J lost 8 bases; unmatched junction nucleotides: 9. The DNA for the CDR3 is TGTGCCAGCAGCCCCTGGACTAGCGGGGGGCCCATTACGCAGTATTTT. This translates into CASSPWTSGGPITQYF.